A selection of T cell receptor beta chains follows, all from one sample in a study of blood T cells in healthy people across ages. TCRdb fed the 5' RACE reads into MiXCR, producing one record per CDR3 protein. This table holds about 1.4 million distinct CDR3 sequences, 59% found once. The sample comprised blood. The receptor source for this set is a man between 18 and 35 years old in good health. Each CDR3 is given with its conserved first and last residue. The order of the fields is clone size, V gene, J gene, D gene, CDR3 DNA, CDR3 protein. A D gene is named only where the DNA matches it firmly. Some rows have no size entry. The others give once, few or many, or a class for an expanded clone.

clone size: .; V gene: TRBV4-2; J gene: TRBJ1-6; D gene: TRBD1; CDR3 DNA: TGTGCCAGCAGCCAAGGAGAATACAGGGGGGACTATAATTCACCCCTCCACTTT; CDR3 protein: CASSQGEYRGDYNSPLHF
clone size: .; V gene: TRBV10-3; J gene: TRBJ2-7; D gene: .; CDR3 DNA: TGTGCCATCGGGTTTGCGGGCTCCACTCTAAGGAGCTCCTACGAGCAGTACTTC; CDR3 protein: CAIGFAGSTLRSSYEQYF
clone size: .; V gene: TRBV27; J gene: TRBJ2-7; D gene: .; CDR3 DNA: TGTGCCAGCCTCCAATGGGACGCCAATTACGAGCAGTACTTC; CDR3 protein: CASLQWDANYEQYF
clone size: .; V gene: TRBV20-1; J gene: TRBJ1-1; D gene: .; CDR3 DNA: TGCAGTGTGGGGGCGGCTTTCTTT; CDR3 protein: CSVGAAFF
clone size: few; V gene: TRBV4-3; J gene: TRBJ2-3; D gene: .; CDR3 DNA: TGCGCCAGCAGCCAAGAAGGGTACAGGGCCCTCACAGATACGCAGTATTTT; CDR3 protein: CASSQEGYRALTDTQYF
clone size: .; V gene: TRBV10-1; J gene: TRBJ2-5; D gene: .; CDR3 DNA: TGCGCCAGCAGTGAAATGGGGAGAGAGACCCAGTACTTC; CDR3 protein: CASSEMGRETQYF
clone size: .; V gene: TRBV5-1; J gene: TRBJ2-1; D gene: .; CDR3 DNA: TGCGCCAGCAGCTTGGCCATCCATGAGCAGTTCTTC; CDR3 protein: CASSLAIHEQFF
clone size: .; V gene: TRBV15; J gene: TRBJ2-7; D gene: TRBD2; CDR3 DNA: TGTGCCACCAGCAGAGAAGCGGGAGGGAGTTACGAGCAGTACTTC; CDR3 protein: CATSREAGGSYEQYF
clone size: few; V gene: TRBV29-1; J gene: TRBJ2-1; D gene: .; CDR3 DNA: TGCAGCGTTGAAGGGACAGAGAGCTCCTACAATGAGCAGTTCTTC; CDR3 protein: CSVEGTESSYNEQFF
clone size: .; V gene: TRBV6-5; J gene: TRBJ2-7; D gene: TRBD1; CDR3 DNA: TGTGCCAGCAGACCTACCGGGACAGGGATCCACGAGCAGTACTTC; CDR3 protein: CASRPTGTGIHEQYF
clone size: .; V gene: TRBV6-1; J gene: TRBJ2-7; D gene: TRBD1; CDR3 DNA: TGTGCCAGCAGTGGAGCAGTCGGGACAGGGCCTCGGGTCAAGAGCGAGCAGTACTTC; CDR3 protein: CASSGAVGTGPRVKSEQYF
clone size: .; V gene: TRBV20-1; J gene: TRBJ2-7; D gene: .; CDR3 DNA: TGCAGTGCTAGGGCGACTAGTGGGTGGGCCTACGAGCAGTACTTC; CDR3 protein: CSARATSGWAYEQYF
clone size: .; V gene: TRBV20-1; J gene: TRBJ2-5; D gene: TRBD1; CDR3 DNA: TGCAGTGGCAAGGACAGGGATCGCTACCTAGAGACCCAGTACTTC; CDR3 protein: CSGKDRDRYLETQYF
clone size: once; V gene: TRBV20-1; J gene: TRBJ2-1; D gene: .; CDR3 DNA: TGCAGTGCTAGAGGCCCAGGGCCCCTAATGTACAATGAGCAGTTCTTC; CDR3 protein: CSARGPGPLMYNEQFF
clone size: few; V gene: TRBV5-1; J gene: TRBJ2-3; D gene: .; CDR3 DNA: TGCGCCAGCAGCTTGGCCGGGCAGTTCACAGATACGCAGTATTTT; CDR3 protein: CASSLAGQFTDTQYF
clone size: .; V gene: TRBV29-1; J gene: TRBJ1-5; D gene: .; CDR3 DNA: TGCAGCGTTGGACAAGGGGGCAATCAGCCCCAGCATTTT; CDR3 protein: CSVGQGGNQPQHF
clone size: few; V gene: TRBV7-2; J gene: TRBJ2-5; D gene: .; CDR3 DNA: TGTGCCAGCAGCTTAGCGATTAGTGTGGAGACCCAGTACTTC; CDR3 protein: CASSLAISVETQYF
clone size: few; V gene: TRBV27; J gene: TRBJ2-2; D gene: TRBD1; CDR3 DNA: TGTGCCAGCAGGGGGACAGTGAACACCGGGGAGCTGTTTTTT; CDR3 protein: CASRGTVNTGELFF
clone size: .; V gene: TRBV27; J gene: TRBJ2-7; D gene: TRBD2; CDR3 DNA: TGTGCCAGCAGTTTTGGCCCCCCGACTAGCGGGAGTGGCAACGAGCAGTACTTC; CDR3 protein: CASSFGPPTSGSGNEQYF
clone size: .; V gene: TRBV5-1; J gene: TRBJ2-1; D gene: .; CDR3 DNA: TGCGCCAGCAGCTTGGTCCCCAGATCCAGCGATGAGCAGTTCTTC; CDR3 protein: CASSLVPRSSDEQFF
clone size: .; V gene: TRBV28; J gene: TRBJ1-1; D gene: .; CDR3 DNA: TGTGCCAGCACAGGCGTTGGGAACACTGAAGCTTTCTTT; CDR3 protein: CASTGVGNTEAFF
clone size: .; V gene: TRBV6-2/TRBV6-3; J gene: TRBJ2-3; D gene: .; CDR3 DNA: TGTGCCAGTACCGGGACGAAGGGGTTTGATACGCAGTATTTT; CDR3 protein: CASTGTKGFDTQYF
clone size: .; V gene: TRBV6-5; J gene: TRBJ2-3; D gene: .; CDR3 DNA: TGTGCCAGCAGTTACACTGGGGCCAACACAGATACGCAGTATTTT; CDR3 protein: CASSYTGANTDTQYF
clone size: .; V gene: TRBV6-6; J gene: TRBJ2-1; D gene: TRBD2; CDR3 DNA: TGTGCCAGCAGTTACATTCTAGCGGGTGTAATGTACAATGAGCAGTTCTTC; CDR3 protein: CASSYILAGVMYNEQFF
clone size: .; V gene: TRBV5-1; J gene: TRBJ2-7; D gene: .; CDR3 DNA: TGCGCCAGCAGCTTGGTCGGGGACGCATACTCCTACGAGCAGTACTTC; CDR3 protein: CASSLVGDAYSYEQYF
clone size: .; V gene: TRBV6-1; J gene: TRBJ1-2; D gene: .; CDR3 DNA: TGTGCCAGCAGTGAACCGGGGTTGGCCTATGGCTACACCTTC; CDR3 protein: CASSEPGLAYGYTF
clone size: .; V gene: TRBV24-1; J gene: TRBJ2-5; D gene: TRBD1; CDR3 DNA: TGTGCCACCAGTGATCCTGACAGGGCAGAGACCCAGTACTTC; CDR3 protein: CATSDPDRAETQYF
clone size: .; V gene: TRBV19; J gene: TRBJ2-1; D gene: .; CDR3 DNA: TGTGCCAGCAGTATGTGGAACTACAATGAGCAGTTCTTC; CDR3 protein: CASSMWNYNEQFF
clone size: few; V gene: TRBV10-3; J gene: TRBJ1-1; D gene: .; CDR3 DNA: TGTGCCACCTCGACAGCCCTTTACACTGAAGCTTTCTTT; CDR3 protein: CATSTALYTEAFF
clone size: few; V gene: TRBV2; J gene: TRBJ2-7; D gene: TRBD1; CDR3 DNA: TGTGCCAGCAGTGCGGGACAGGGGCCCTACGAGCAGTACTTC; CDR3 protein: CASSAGQGPYEQYF
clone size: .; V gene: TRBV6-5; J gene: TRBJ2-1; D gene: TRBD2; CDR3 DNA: TGTGCCAGCAGCTCCGGACTAGCGGGGTTCAATGTGCAGTTCTTC; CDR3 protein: CASSSGLAGFNVQFF
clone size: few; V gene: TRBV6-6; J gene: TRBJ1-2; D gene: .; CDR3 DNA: TGTGCCAGCAGCGACGGAGGGGATGGCTACACCTTC; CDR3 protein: CASSDGGDGYTF
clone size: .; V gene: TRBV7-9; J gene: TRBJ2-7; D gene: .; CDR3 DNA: TGTGCCAGCAGCTTAGGGGGAGCTATCGAGCAGTACTTC; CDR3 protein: CASSLGGAIEQYF
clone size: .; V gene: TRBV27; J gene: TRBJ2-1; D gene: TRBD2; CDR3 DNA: TGTGCCAGCAGCCCTAGGCTGACTAGCGGGGTCCCCTCAGCTAATGAGCAGTTCTTC; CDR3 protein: CASSPRLTSGVPSANEQFF
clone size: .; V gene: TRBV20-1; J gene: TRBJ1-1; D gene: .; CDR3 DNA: TGCAGTGCTAGAGATTACCGGGCTTTGTCGAACACTGAAGCTTTCTTT; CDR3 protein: CSARDYRALSNTEAFF
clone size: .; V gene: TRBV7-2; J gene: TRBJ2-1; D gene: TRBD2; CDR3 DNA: TGTGCCAGCAGCTTAGGCTTAGGGCGGGAGGCAGATGAGCAGTTCTTC; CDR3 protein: CASSLGLGREADEQFF
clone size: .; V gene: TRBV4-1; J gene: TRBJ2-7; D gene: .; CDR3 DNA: TGCGCCAGCAGCCAACCTCTACGCGGGCCTTACAATGAGCAGTACTTC; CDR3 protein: CASSQPLRGPYNEQYF
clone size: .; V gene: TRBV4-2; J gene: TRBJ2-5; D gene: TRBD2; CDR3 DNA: TGTGCCAGCAGCCATGGGCGGGAGGGCCCAGAGACCCAGTACTTC; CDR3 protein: CASSHGREGPETQYF
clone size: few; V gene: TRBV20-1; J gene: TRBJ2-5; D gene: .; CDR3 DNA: TGCAGTGCTATGCGAAGGCAAGAGACCCAGTACTTC; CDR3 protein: CSAMRRQETQYF
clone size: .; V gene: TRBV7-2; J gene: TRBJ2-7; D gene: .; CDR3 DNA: TGTGCCAGCAGCTTAGATGGCCGGAACTACGAGCAGTACTTC; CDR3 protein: CASSLDGRNYEQYF
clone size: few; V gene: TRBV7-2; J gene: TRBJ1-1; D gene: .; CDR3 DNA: TGTGCCAGCAGCTTAGCGGCGGGACGGACTGGAACTGAAGCTTTCTTT; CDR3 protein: CASSLAAGRTGTEAFF
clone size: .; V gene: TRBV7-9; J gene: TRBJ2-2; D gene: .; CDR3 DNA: TGTGCCAGCAGCGTAAGACAGTACACCGGGGAGCTGTTTTTT; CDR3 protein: CASSVRQYTGELFF
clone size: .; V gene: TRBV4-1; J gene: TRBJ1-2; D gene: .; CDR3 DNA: TGCGCCAGCAGCCAAGATTTGCCGAGAGGTTATGGCTACACCTTC; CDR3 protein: CASSQDLPRGYGYTF
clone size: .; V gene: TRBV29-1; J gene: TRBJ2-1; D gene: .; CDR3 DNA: TGCAGCGTTGAAGATCTCTCTAGTCTCAATGAGCAGTTCTTC; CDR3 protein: CSVEDLSSLNEQFF
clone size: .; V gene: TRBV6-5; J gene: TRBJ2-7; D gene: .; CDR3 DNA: TGTGCCAGCAGTTACTCCCCAGGGGAGGCCTACGAGCAGTACTTC; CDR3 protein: CASSYSPGEAYEQYF
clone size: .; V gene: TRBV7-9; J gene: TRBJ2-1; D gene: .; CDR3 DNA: TGTGCCAGCAGCTGCCCTAACGACAATGAGCAGTTCTTC; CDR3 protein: CASSCPNDNEQFF
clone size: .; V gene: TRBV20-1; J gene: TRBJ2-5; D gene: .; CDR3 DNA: TGCAGTGCTAGTGTTTCTATGGAGACCCAGTACTTC; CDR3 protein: CSASVSMETQYF
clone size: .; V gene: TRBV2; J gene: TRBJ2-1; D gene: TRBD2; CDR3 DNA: TGTGCCAGCAGGCTTCCGGGACTAGCGAGCTCGAGCTCCTACAATGAGCAGTTCTTC; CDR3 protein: CASRLPGLASSSSYNEQFF